This T cell receptor beta chain was retrieved from a study of T cell changes during pregnancy in multiple sclerosis. The CDR3 runs to 15 residues. Germline assignment: CDR1 SGDLS and CDR2 YYNGEE. The V gene end was trimmed by 3 bases and the J gene end by 1 base; junction bases not matched to a gene: 3. Libraries were prepared by immunoSEQ multiplex PCR; TCRdb keeps only in-frame clonotypes and omits some of them. The data contain just over 30,000 clones, roughly 90% of them seen just once; the ten biggest clones take up approximately 6.6%. The sequencing used CD8+ T cells from peripheral blood mononuclear cells, collected in the second trimester of pregnancy. The chain joins TRBV9 to TRBJ2-5; 10 bases fit TRBD1. The sequence was collected from a female donor with multiple sclerosis, enrolled in a pregnancy study. Here the CDR3 reads CASSADRGPQETQYF. The CDR3 DNA is TGTGCCAGCAGCGCTGACAGGGGGCCCCAAGAGACCCAGTACTTC.